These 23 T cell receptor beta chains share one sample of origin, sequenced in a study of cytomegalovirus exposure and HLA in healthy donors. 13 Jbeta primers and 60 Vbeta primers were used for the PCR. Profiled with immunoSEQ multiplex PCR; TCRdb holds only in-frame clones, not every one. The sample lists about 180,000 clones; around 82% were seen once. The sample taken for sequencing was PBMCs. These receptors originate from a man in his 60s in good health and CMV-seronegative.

Here the CDR3 DNA reads TGTGCTAGTGGTTTGCCCACCGGGTCGGACTATGGCTACACCTTC. Protein: CASGLPTGSDYGYTF. V is TRBV12-5 and J is TRBJ1-2; D unclear. Trimming took 2 bases from V and 3 from J, leaving 13 bases between them. Per germline, CDR1 LGHNT and CDR2 FRNRAP. The CDR3 is 15 amino acids.

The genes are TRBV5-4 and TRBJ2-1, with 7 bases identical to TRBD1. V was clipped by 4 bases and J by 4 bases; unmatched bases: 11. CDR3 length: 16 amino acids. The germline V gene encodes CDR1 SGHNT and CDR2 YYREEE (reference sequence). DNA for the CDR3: TGTGCCAGCAGCGTCGTTAGGCAGGGGGTATACAATGAGCAGTTCTTC. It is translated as CASSVVRQGVYNEQFF.

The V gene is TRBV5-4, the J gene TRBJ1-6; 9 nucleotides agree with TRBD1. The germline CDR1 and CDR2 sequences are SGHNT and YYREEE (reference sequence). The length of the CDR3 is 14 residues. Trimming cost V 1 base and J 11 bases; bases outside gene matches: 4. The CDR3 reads CASSLTGQGTPLHF. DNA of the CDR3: TGTGCCAGCAGCTTGACGGGACAGGGAACACCCCTCCACTTT.

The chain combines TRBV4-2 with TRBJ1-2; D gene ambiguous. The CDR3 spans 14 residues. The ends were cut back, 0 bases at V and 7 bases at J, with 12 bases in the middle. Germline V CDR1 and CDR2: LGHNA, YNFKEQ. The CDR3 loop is CASSQDREVGGYTF. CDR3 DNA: TGTGCCAGCAGCCAAGATCGGGAGGTTGGTGGCTACACCTTC.

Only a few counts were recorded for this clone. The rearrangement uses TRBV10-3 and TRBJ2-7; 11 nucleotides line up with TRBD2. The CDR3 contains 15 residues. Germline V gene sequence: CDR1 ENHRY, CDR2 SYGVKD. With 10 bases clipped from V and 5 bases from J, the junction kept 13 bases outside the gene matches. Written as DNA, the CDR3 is TGTGCCACCAAACTAGCGGGAGTTAGCAGGGACGAGCAGTACTTC. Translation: CATKLAGVSRDEQYF.

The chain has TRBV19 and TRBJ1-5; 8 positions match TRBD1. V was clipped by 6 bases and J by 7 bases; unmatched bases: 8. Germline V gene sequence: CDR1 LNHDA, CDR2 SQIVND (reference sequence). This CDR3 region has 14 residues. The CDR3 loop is CASSNDRGHQPQHF. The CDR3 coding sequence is TGTGCCAGTAGCAATGACAGGGGCCACCAGCCCCAGCATTTT.

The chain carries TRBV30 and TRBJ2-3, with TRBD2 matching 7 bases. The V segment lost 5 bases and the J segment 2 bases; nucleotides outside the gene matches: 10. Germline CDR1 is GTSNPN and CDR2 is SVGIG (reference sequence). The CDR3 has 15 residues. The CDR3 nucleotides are TGTGCCTGGGGGTCGGGTAGCGGGTTCACAGATACGCAGTATTTT. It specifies CAWGSGSGFTDTQYF.

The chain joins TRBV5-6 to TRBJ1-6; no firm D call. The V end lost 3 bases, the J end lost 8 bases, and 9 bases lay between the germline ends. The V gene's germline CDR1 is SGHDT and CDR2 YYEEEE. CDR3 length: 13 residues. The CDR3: CASSSTPDSPLHF. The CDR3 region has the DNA TGTGCCAGCAGCTCAACACCTGATTCACCCCTCCACTTT.

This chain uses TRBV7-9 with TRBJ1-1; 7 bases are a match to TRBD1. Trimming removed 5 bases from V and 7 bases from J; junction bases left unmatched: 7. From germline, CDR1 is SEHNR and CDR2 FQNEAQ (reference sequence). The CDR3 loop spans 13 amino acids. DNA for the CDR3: TGTGCCAGCAGCGAAAACCACAGGGGTGAAGCTTTCTTT. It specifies CASSENHRGEAFF.

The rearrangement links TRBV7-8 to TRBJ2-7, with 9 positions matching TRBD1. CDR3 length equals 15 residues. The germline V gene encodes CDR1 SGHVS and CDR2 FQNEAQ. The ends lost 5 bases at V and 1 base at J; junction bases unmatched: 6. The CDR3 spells CASSVGQGPSYEQYF. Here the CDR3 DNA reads TGTGCCAGCAGCGTCGGACAGGGGCCGTCCTACGAGCAGTACTTC.

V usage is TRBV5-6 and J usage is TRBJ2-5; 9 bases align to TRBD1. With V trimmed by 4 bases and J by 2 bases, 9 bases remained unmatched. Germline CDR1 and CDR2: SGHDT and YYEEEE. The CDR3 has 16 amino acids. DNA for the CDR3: TGTGCCAGCAGCGGGAGGACAGGGGTTGCGCAAGAGACCCAGTACTTC. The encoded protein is CASSGRTGVAQETQYF. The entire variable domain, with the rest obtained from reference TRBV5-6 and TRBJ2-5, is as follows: DAGVTQSPTHLIKTRGQQVTLRCSPKSGHDTVSWYQQALGQGPQFIFQYYEEEERQRGNFPDRFSGHQFPNYSSELNVNALLLGDSALYLCASSGRTGVAQETQYFGPGTRLLVL.

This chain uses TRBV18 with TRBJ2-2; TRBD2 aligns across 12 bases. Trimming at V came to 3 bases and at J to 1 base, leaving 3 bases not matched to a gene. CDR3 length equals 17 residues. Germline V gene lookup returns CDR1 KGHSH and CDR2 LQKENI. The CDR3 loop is CASSPRLAGENTGELFF. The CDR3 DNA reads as TGTGCCAGCTCACCGCGACTAGCGGGAGAGAACACCGGGGAGCTGTTTTTT.

CDR3 sequence reads: CSVAGLALEQYF. The CDR3 DNA follows: TGCAGCGTTGCCGGACTAGCTCTCGAGCAGTACTTC. The J gene is TRBJ2-7, the V gene TRBV29-1; the match to TRBD2 covers 8 bases. The CDR3 is 12 residues long. With 4 bases clipped from V and 6 bases from J, the junction kept 5 bases outside the gene matches. Germline lookup yields CDR1 SQVTM and CDR2 ANQGSEA.

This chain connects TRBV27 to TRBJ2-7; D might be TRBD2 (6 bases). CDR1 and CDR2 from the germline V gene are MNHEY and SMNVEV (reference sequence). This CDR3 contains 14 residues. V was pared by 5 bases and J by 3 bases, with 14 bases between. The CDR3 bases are TGTGCCAGCAGTGCGGGAACAACCTACTACGAGCAGTACTTC. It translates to CASSAGTTYYEQYF.

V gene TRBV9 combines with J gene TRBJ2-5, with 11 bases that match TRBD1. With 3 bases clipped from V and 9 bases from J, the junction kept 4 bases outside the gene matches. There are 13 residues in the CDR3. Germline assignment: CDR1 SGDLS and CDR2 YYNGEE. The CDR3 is CASSEGQGVSQYF. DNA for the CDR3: TGTGCCAGCAGCGAGGGACAGGGGGTTTCCCAGTACTTC.

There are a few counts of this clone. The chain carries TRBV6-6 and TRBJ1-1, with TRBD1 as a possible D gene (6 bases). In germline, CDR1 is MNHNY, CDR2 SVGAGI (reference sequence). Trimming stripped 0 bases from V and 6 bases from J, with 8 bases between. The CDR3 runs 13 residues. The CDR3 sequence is CASSYSWTAEAFF. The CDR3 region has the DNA TGTGCCAGCAGTTACTCGTGGACAGCTGAAGCTTTCTTT.

The chain's CDR3 is CASSPRGAGGRNEQFF. The CDR3 DNA sequence: TGTGCCAGCAGCCCTAGAGGAGCGGGGGGTAGAAATGAGCAGTTCTTC. This rearrangement joins TRBV4-2 to TRBJ2-1; 9 bases line up with TRBD2. Unmatched junction bases numbered 11, after V lost 4 bases and J lost 7 bases. Per germline, CDR1 LGHNA and CDR2 YNFKEQ. This CDR3 comprises 16 residues.

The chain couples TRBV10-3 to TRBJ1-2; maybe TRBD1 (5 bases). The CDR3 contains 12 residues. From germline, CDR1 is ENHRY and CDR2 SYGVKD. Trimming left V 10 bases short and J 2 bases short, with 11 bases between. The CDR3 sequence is CASRAGNYGYTF. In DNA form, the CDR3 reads TGTGCCAGTAGGGCAGGGAACTATGGCTACACCTTC.

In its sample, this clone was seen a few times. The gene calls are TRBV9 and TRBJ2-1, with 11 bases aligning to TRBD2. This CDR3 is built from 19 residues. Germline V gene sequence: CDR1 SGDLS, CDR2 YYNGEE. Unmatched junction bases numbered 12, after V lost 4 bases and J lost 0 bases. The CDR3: CASSPRRASGRSSYNEQFF. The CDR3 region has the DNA TGTGCCAGCAGCCCCCGTCGGGCTAGCGGGAGGAGCTCCTACAATGAGCAGTTCTTC.

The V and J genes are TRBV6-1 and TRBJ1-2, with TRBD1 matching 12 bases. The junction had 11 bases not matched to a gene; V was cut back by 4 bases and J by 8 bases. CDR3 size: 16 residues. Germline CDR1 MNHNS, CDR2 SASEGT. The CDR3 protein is CASSGMGQGAFIGYTF. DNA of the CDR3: TGTGCCAGCAGTGGCATGGGACAGGGGGCTTTTATCGGCTACACCTTC.

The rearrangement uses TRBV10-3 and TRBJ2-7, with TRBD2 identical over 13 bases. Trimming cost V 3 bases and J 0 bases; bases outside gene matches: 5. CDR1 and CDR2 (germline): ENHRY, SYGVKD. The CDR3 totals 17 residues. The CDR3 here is CAISDPRTSGSSYEQYF. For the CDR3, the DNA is TGTGCCATCAGTGACCCAAGGACTAGCGGGAGCTCCTACGAGCAGTACTTC.

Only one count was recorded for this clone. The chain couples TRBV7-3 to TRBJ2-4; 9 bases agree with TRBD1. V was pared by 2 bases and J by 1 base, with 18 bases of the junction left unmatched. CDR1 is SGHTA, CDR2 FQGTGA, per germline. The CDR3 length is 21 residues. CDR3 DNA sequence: TGTGCCAGCAGCTTAGCCCCGATACGGACAGGGGTCTCCTCGGCCAAAAACATTCAGTACTTC. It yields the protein CASSLAPIRTGVSSAKNIQYF.

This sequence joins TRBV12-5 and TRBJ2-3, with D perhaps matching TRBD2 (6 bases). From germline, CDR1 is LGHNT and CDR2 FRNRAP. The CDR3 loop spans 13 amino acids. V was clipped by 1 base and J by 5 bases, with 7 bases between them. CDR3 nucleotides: TGTGCTAGTGGTTTGGGGAGGGGAGATACGCAGTATTTT. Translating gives CASGLGRGDTQYF.